This T cell receptor beta chain was obtained from a study of CD8 T cells in ankylosing spondylitis. On this clonotype: As yet, its antigen is unknown.

Points from the study as a whole: A TCR beta motif of 7 or 8 highly homologous variants appeared characteristic of ankylosing spondylitis blood. Disease-linked clones were found to be CD8+ and relatively rare in peripheral blood. Significant enrichment of disease-linked clones was reportedly seen in matched ankylosing spondylitis synovial fluid.

V lost 1 base to trimming and J lost 6 bases, with 7 bases between them. CDR3 length equals 13 residues. Germline V gene lookup returns CDR1 MRHNA and CDR2 SNTAGT. Preparation of TCR beta libraries was done by quantitative 5'-RACE with molecular barcodes. TCRdb reanalysed the 5' RACE reads using MiXCR and keeps one entry per CDR3 protein. The sample has more than 600,000 distinct CDR3 sequences, over 15% seen once. Sequencing was done on a sample of blood, either unsorted or a sorted T cell fraction (not recorded which). The TCR sequence derives from a male donor with ankylosing spondylitis. The rearrangement joins TRBV6-4 to TRBJ2-1; D unresolved. This CDR3 is CASSDFPGNEQFF. CDR3 nucleotide sequence: TGTGCCAGCAGTGACTTCCCCGGCAATGAGCAGTTCTTC.